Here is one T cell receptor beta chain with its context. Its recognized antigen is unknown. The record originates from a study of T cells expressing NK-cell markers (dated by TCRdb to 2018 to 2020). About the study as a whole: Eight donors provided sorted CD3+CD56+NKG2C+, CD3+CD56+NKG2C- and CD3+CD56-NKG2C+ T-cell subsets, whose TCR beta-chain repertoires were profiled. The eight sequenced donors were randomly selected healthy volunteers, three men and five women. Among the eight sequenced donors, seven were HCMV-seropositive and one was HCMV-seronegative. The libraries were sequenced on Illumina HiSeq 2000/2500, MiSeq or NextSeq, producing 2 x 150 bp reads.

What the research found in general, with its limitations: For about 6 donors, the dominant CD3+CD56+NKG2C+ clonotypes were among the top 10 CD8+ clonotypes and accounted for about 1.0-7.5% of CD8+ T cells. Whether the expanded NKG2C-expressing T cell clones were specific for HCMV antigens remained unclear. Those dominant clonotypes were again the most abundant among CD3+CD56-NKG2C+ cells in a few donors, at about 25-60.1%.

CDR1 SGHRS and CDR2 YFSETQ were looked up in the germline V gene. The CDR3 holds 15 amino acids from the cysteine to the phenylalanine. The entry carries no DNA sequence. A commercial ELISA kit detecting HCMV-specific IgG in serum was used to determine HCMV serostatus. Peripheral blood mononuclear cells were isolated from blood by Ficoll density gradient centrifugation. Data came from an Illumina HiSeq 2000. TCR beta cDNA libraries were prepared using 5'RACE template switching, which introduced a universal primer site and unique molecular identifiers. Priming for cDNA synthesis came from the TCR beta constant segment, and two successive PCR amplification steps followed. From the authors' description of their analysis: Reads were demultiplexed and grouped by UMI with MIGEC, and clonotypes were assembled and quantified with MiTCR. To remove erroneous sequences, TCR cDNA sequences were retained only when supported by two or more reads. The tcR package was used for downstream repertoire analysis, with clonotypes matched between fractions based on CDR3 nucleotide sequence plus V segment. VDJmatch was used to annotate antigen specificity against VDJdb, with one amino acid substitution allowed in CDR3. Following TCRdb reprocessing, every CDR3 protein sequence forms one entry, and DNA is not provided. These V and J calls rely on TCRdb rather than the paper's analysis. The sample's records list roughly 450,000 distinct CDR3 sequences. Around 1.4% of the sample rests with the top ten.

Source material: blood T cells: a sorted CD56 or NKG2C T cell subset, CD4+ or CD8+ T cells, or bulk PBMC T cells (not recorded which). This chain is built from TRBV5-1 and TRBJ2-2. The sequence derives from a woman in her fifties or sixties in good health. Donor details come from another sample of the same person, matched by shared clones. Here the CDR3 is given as CASLDSNWNTGELFF.